Detailed here is one TCR beta chain. The antigen is not known. This entry is derived from a study of T cell clones after liver transplantation. Study details: Post-transplant blood was tracked for graft-donor-reactive T cell clones identified in a pre-transplant mixed lymphocyte reaction. Study-wide results and limits: Graft donor-reactive T cells may have migrated into the graft rather than being deleted. Circulating graft-donor-reactive CD4 TCRbeta sequences fell significantly post-transplant in most of the 8 subjects.

The V gene lost 0 bases and the J gene lost 6 bases, with 9 bases spanning the gap. Germline V gives CDR1 GTSNPN, CDR2 SVGIG (reference sequence). The CDR3 extends over 12 amino acids. Only in-frame clones appear in the TCRdb table, and some are missing; sequencing was by immunoSEQ multiplex PCR. The table shows over 45,000 clones, with 55% to 85% occurring only once. V is TRBV30 and J is TRBJ2-7; D possibly corresponds to TRBD1 (5 bases). The TCR comes from a human patient who received a liver transplant. The graft donor may have given rise to some T cells. Sample: CD4+ T cells from blood, taken 54 months after liver transplant. The CDR3 nucleotides are TGTGCCTGGAGTGTAGGAAGGGGCGAGCAGTACTTC. Its protein product is CAWSVGRGEQYF.